The 28 T cell receptor beta chains listed next were all sequenced from one sample in a study of beta chain features in type 1 diabetes. Study conclusions and caveats: Shorter TCRB CDR3s, moderately but significantly so, were found in Type 1 diabetes patients in all four CD4+ subsets.

Sequencing targeted expressed TCRB transcripts, as all isolated RNA had been reverse transcribed. Measured with immunoSEQ multiplex PCR; TCRdb has only the in-frame clones, and not every one. This table has 300,000 to 350,000 clones, 13% appearing once. Antigen specificity for these receptors is unknown. Material: naive CD4+ T cells from blood. The receptors come from a young woman with type 1 diabetes.

The V call is TRBV7-2, the J call TRBJ2-3; 9 bases agree with TRBD2. The CDR3 runs to 16 residues. The germline CDR1 and CDR2 sequences are SGHTA and FQGNSA. V gave up 3 bases and J gave up 3 bases; unmatched junction bases: 7. CDR3 in amino acids: CASSFIAGVGTDTQYF. DNA for the CDR3: TGTGCCAGCAGCTTTATAGCGGGAGTGGGGACAGATACGCAGTATTTT. Together with reference TRBV7-2 and TRBJ2-3, the CDR3 gives the full variable domain: GAGVSQSPSNKVTEKGKDVELRCDPISGHTALYWYRQSLGQGLEFLIYFQGNSAPDKSGLPSDRFSAERTGGSVSTLTIQRTQQEDSAVYLCASSFIAGVGTDTQYFGPGTRLTVL.

This clone has just a few counts. The chain recombines TRBV11-3 with TRBJ2-6; 7 nucleotides agree with TRBD1. CDR1 SGHNT and CDR2 YENEEA come from the germline V gene. The V and J ends lost 6 bases and 4 bases, in that order; junction bases with no gene match: 3. The CDR3 runs 14 residues. CDR3 coding DNA: TGTGCCAGCAGTACAGGGGTGGGGGCCAACGTCCTGACTTTC. Its protein is CASSTGVGANVLTF.

This chain links TRBV2 with TRBJ1-2, with TRBD1 as a possible D gene (5 bases). Germline loops: CDR1 SNHLY, CDR2 FYNNEI. Trimming removed 6 bases from V and 8 bases from J, with 13 bases in between. CDR3 length: 12 amino acids. DNA for the CDR3: TGTGCCAGCAGGAAAGGGGAGGGAGGCTACACCTTC. Its protein product is CASRKGEGGYTF.

The V gene is TRBV11-2, the J gene TRBJ2-1, with 9 bases lining up with TRBD2. Germline values: CDR1 SGHAT, CDR2 FQNNGV. The CDR3 contains 15 residues. J was trimmed by 5 bases and V by 1 base; bases with no gene match: 3. The chain's CDR3 is CASSLGASGDNEQFF. CDR3 sequence (DNA): TGTGCCAGCAGCTTAGGAGCTAGCGGGGACAATGAGCAGTTCTTC.

The rearrangement joins TRBV6-5 to TRBJ2-7; D possibly corresponds to TRBD1 (6 bases). Germline V gene sequence: CDR1 MNHEY, CDR2 SVGAGI. The CDR3 loop spans 14 amino acids. The germline V and J ends were trimmed by 5 bases and 2 bases, with 13 bases remaining between them. The CDR3 DNA sequence: TGTGCCAGCAGTCGGACAGATGCGCCCTACGAGCAGTACGTC. This encodes CASSRTDAPYEQYV.

This clone has just a few counts. V is TRBV7-7 and J is TRBJ2-1, with 9 bases that match TRBD1. Germline V gene data show CDR1 as SSHAT and CDR2 as FNYEAQ (reference sequence). CDR3 size: 15 residues. The ends lost 5 bases at V and 3 bases at J; junction bases unmatched: 5. Here the CDR3 DNA reads TGTGCCAGCAGCCTGGACAGGGGAGGCTACAATGAGCAGTTCTTC. Amino acid sequence: CASSLDRGGYNEQFF.

The rearrangement joins TRBV5-6 to TRBJ2-1, with 9 bases lining up with TRBD2. The V gene end was trimmed by 4 bases and the J gene end by 2 bases; junction bases not matched to a gene: 4. The germline CDR1 and CDR2 sequences are SGHDT and YYEEEE. The CDR3 length is 15 residues. The chain's CDR3 is CASSLLAGTYNEQFF. The CDR3 bases are TGTGCCAGCAGCCTCCTAGCGGGAACCTACAATGAGCAGTTCTTC.

The rearrangement joins TRBV6-6 to TRBJ2-1, with 8 bases that match TRBD1. This CDR3 region has 14 residues. Germline lookup yields CDR1 MNHNY and CDR2 SVGAGI (reference sequence). Unmatched junction bases numbered 4, after V lost 6 bases and J lost 3 bases. In nucleotides, the CDR3 is TGTGCCAGCAGAATGGACAGGGACTACAATGAGCAGTTCTTC. This gives the protein CASRMDRDYNEQFF.

The chain recombines TRBV25-1 with TRBJ1-1, with TRBD1 matching 9 bases. Germline loops: CDR1 MGHDK, CDR2 SYGVNS. V lost 3 bases, J lost 4 bases, and 6 bases stayed unmatched. The CDR3 totals 15 residues. In DNA, the CDR3 is TGTGCCAGCAGTGACCCCACGACAGGGGGCACTGAAGCTTTCTTT. Amino acids: CASSDPTTGGTEAFF.

This clone was detected only a few times. The CDR3 loop reads CASTTRDRGWTEAFF. CDR3 DNA sequence: TGTGCCAGCACTACCCGGGACAGGGGATGGACTGAAGCTTTCTTT. V is TRBV7-8 and J is TRBJ1-1, with TRBD1 identical over 10 bases. The germline V gene encodes CDR1 SGHVS and CDR2 FQNEAQ. The CDR3 extends over 15 amino acids. Trimming removed 7 bases from V and 5 bases from J; junction bases left unmatched: 10.

CDR3 sequence reads: CASSYLAGAQETQYF. CDR3 DNA sequence: TGTGCCAGCAGCTACCTAGCGGGGGCCCAAGAGACCCAGTACTTC. The chain has TRBV7-9 and TRBJ2-5; 10 positions match TRBD2. Germline CDR1 is SEHNR and CDR2 is FQNEAQ (reference sequence). The ends lost 4 bases at V and 1 base at J; junction bases unmatched: 3. The CDR3 is made up of 15 amino acids.

The chain has TRBV7-9 and TRBJ1-3; 7 nucleotides align to TRBD1. CDR3 length: 16 residues. J gave up 4 bases and V 1 base, and 7 bases lay outside the gene matches. In germline, CDR1 is SEHNR, CDR2 FQNEAQ (reference sequence). Here the CDR3 reads CASSLGAGTDGNTIYF. DNA for the CDR3: TGTGCCAGCAGCTTAGGCGCCGGGACAGACGGAAACACCATATATTTT.

This clone was observed a handful of times. In DNA form, the CDR3 reads TGTGCCAGCAGCCGGATAGGGGGACCGCAGTTCTTC. This codes for CASSRIGGPQFF. This chain links TRBV5-6 with TRBJ2-1; D may be TRBD1 (6 bases). Germline V gene data show CDR1 as SGHDT and CDR2 as YYEEEE. The germline V and J ends were trimmed by 4 bases and 12 bases, with 14 bases remaining between them. This CDR3 contains 12 residues.

In its sample, this clone was seen a few times. This chain links TRBV7-2 with TRBJ2-7; tentatively, D is TRBD1 (5 bases). CDR3 size: 16 residues. Trimming shortened V by 4 bases and J by 1 base, and 17 bases separated the two germline ends. Germline CDR1 and CDR2: SGHTA and FQGNSA. The CDR3 protein is CASSSGASVYSYEQYV. The CDR3 nucleotides read TGTGCCAGCAGCTCTGGGGCCTCCGTTTATTCCTACGAGCAGTACGTC.

The genes are TRBV30 and TRBJ1-5, with unresolved D. CDR3 length: 14 amino acids. V lost 2 bases and J lost 2, with 10 bases in between. From germline, CDR1 is GTSNPN and CDR2 SVGIG (reference sequence). The CDR3 bases are TGTGCCTGGAGTAAGCTAGAGGGCAATCAGCCCCAGCATTTT. It translates to CAWSKLEGNQPQHF.

In its sample, this clone was seen a few times. The chain has TRBV28 and TRBJ1-1; D uncertain. This CDR3 has 14 amino acids. V lost 2 bases and J 4 bases, leaving 11 bases between the germline ends. Germline V CDR1 and CDR2: MDHEN, SYDVKM. CDR3 loop: CASSLTQTLTEAFF. CDR3 nucleotide sequence: TGTGCCAGCAGTTTAACACAGACGCTCACTGAAGCTTTCTTT.

This chain joins TRBV7-9 and TRBJ2-3; the D gene is possibly TRBD2 (5 bases). This CDR3 is built from 14 residues. Germline V gene lookup returns CDR1 SEHNR and CDR2 FQNEAQ (reference sequence). Trimming left V 2 bases short and J 6 bases short, with 12 bases between. The CDR3 loop reads CASSLSEVADTQYF. The CDR3 DNA reads TGTGCCAGCAGCTTATCGGAGGTTGCCGATACGCAGTATTTT.

Only a few counts were recorded for this clone. The rearrangement links TRBV25-1 to TRBJ2-1, with TRBD2 matching 10 bases. The CDR3 contains 16 residues. Germline CDR1 MGHDK, CDR2 SYGVNS. With V trimmed by 3 bases and J by 5 bases, 7 bases remained unmatched. CDR3: CASSDPSGSFDNEQFF. CDR3 nucleotides: TGTGCCAGCAGTGACCCTAGCGGGAGCTTTGACAATGAGCAGTTCTTC. The full variable domain, with the rest looked up from reference TRBV25-1 and TRBJ2-1, is EADIYQTPRYLVIGTGKKITLECSQTMGHDKMYWYQQDPGMELHLIHYSYGVNSTEKGDLSSESTVSRIRTEHFPLTLESARPSHTSQYLCASSDPSGSFDNEQFFGPGTRLTVL.

In regard to this clone: Additional DNA sequences in this sample encode the identical CDR3. This chain connects TRBV6-5 to TRBJ2-5; D might be TRBD2 (5 bases). The V end lost 6 bases, the J end lost 4 bases, and 9 bases lay between the germline ends. Germline CDR1 reads MNHEY; CDR2 reads SVGAGI. The CDR3 is made up of 12 amino acids. In DNA, the CDR3 is TGTGCCAGCAGCCCCCGGGGAGAGACCCAGTACTTC. This sequence encodes CASSPRGETQYF.

This sequence joins TRBV7-2 and TRBJ2-1, with 8 bases fitting TRBD2. The CDR3 is 16 amino acids. CDR1 is SGHTA, CDR2 FQGNSA, per germline. V lost 5 bases, J lost 5 bases, and 11 bases stayed unmatched. CDR3 region: CASSPPGGRINNEQFF. Here the CDR3 DNA reads TGTGCCAGCAGCCCGCCCGGCGGGAGGATCAACAATGAGCAGTTCTTC.

This chain joins TRBV7-9 and TRBJ1-5; 8 bases fit TRBD1. V gave up 1 base and J gave up 2 bases; unmatched junction bases: 4. The CDR3 consists of 16 residues. Germline V lookup: CDR1 SEHNR, CDR2 FQNEAQ (reference sequence). CDR3 amino acids: CASSLGTGQGNQPQHF. The CDR3 nucleotides read TGTGCCAGCAGCTTAGGGACAGGGCAAGGCAATCAGCCCCAGCATTTT.

This clone was seen more than once but under ten times. The V gene is TRBV2, the J gene TRBJ1-5; 8 positions match TRBD1. Germline V gene data show CDR1 as SNHLY and CDR2 as FYNNEI. V shed 5 bases and J 7 bases; nucleotides not matched to a gene: 7. The CDR3 extends over 14 amino acids. DNA for the CDR3: TGTGCCAGCAGTCTCGACAGGGGTAGCCAGCCCCAGCATTTT. As protein: CASSLDRGSQPQHF.

The chain links TRBV25-1 to TRBJ2-7; TRBD2 might be the D (5 bases). Germline V CDR1 and CDR2: MGHDK, SYGVNS. Trimming shortened V by 6 bases and J by 7 bases, and 10 bases separated the two germline ends. The CDR3 sequence is 11 residues long. CDR3 sequence reads: CASRLLGEQYF. The CDR3 bases are TGTGCCAGCAGACTACTAGGGGAGCAGTACTTC.

The chain joins TRBV9 to TRBJ2-3, with D unresolved. The V gene's germline CDR1 is SGDLS and CDR2 YYNGEE. The length of the CDR3 is 13 residues. V dropped 4 bases and J dropped 2 bases, with 8 bases sitting between them. The CDR3 loop is CASSPIPTDTQYF. The DNA for the CDR3 is TGTGCCAGCAGCCCCATCCCCACAGATACGCAGTATTTT.

In this sample, this clone turned up a few times. The chain recombines TRBV11-2 with TRBJ2-7; a weak D match, TRBD1 (6 bases). V dropped 1 base and J dropped 3 bases, with 13 bases sitting between them. This CDR3 is built from 15 residues. The germline gives CDR1 SGHAT, CDR2 FQNNGV. The CDR3 DNA reads as TGTGCCAGCAGCTTAGCTTCGGACAGATTCTACGAGCAGTACGTC. Its translation: CASSLASDRFYEQYV.

The J gene is TRBJ1-4, the V gene TRBV30; tentatively, D is TRBD1 (6 bases). The CDR3 is made up of 11 amino acids. The germline V gene encodes CDR1 GTSNPN and CDR2 SVGIG (reference sequence). V shed 0 bases and J shed 12 bases, with 8 bases lying between them. The CDR3 here is CAWSVYRELFF. Written as DNA, the CDR3 is TGTGCCTGGAGTGTATACAGGGAACTGTTTTTT.

In its sample, this clone was seen a few times. The chain links TRBV10-3 to TRBJ1-2, with 7 bases fitting TRBD1. V lost 6 bases to trimming and J lost 4 bases; unmatched junction nucleotides: 8. The CDR3 spans 14 residues. Germline CDR1 is ENHRY and CDR2 is SYGVKD. The CDR3 region is CAIRLDRESYGYTF. The CDR3 DNA sequence: TGTGCCATCAGACTTGACAGGGAAAGCTATGGCTACACCTTC.

This clone was counted a few times. The chain couples TRBV18 to TRBJ2-3, with TRBD1 identical over 7 bases. V was clipped by 4 bases and J by 14 bases; unmatched bases: 12. The CDR3 sequence is 13 residues long. Germline values: CDR1 KGHSH, CDR2 LQKENI. The CDR3 loop reads CASSRDRVSNGYF. The CDR3 DNA reads TGTGCCAGCTCACGCGACAGGGTTTCGAATGGGTATTTT.